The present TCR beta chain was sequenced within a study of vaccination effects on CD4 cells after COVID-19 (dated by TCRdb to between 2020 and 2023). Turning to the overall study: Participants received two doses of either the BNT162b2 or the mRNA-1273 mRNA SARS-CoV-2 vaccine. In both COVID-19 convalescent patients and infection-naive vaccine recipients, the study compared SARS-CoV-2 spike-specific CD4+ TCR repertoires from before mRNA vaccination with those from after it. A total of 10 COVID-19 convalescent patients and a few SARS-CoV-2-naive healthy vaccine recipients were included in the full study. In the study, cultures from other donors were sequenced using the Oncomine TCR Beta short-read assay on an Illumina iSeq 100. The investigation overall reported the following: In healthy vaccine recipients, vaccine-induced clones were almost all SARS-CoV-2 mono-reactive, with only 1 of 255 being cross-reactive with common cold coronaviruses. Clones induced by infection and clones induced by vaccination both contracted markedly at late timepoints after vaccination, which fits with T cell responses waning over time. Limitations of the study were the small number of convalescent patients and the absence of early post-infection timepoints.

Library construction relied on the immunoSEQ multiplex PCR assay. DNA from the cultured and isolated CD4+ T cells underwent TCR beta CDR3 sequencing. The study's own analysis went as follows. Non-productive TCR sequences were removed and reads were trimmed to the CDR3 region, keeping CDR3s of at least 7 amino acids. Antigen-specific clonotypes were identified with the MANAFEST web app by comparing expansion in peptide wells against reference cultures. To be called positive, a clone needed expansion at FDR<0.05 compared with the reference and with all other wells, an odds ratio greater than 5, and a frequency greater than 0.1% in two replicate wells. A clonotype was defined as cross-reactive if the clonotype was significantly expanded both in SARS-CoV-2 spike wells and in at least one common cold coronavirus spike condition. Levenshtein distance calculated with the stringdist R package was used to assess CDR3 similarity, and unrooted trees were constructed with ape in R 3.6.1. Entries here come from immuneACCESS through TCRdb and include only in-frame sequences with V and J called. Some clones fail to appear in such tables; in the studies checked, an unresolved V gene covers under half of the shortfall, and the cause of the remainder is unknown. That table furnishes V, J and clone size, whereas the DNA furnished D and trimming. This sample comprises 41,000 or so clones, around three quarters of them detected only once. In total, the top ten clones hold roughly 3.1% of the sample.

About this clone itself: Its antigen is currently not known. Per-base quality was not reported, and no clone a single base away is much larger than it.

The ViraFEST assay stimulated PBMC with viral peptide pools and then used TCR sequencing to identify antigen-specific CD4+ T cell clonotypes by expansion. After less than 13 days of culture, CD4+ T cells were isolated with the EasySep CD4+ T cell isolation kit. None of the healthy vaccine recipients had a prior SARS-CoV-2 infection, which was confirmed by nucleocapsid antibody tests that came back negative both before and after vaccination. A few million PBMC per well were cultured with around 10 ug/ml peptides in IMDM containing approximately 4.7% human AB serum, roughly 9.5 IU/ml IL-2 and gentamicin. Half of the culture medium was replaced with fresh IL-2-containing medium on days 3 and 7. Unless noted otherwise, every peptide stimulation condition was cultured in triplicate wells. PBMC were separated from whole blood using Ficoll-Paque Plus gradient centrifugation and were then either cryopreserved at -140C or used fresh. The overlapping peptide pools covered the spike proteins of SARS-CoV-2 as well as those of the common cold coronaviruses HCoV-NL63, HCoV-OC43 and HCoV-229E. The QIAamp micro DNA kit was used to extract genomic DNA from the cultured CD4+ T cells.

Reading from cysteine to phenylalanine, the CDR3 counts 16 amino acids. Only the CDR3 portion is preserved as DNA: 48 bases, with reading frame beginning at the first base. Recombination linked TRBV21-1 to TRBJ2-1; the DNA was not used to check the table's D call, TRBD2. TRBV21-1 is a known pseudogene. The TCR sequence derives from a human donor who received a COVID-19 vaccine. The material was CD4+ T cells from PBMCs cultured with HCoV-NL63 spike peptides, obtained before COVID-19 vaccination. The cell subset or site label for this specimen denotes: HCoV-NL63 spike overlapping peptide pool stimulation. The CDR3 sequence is CASSKEGGESYNEQFF. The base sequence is TGTGCCAGCAGCAAAGAGGGGGGGGAAAGTTACAATGAGCAGTTCTTC.